This T cell receptor (beta chain) was captured by sequencing in a study of cytomegalovirus exposure and HLA in healthy donors. Overall study results and limits: Highest at DRB1 and lowest at HLA-C, TCR association rates differed among HLA loci in a later analysis.

Comment on this clone: What it recognizes is unknown.

The V end lost 7 bases, the J end lost 4 bases, and 14 bases lay between the germline ends. Germline V gene lookup returns CDR1 GTSNPN and CDR2 SVGIG (reference sequence). The CDR3 contains 13 residues. The PCR had 60 Vbeta and 13 Jbeta primers. Sequencing used immunoSEQ multiplex PCR; TCRdb keeps in-frame clones, though not all of them. The sample holds tens of thousands of clones, roughly four fifths seen once. Sequencing was done on a sample of PBMCs. The receptor comes from a male donor in good health and CMV-seropositive. The gene calls are TRBV30 and TRBJ2-4; possible D gene TRBD1, 5 bases. In nucleotides, the CDR3 is TGTGCCTCCCTCACCCCAGGGAAAAACATTCAGTACTTC. This encodes CASLTPGKNIQYF.